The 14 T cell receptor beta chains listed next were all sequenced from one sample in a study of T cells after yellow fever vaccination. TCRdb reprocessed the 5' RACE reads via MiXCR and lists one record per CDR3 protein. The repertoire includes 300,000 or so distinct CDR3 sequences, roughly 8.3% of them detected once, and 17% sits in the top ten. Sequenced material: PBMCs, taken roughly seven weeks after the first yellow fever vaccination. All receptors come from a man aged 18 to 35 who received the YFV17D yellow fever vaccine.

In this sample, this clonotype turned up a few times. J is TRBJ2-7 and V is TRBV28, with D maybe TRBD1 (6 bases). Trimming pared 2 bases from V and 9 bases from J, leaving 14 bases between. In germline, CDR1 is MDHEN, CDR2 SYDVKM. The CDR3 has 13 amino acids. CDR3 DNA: TGTGCCAGCAGTTTAGCACAGGGCCCTTGGCAGTACGTC. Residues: CASSLAQGPWQYV.

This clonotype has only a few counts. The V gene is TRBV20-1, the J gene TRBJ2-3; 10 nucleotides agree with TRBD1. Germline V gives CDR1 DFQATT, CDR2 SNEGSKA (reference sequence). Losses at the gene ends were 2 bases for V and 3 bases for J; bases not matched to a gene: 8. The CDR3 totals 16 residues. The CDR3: CSARPPTGGETDTQYF. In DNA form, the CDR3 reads TGCAGTGCTAGACCTCCGACAGGGGGCGAAACAGATACGCAGTATTTT.

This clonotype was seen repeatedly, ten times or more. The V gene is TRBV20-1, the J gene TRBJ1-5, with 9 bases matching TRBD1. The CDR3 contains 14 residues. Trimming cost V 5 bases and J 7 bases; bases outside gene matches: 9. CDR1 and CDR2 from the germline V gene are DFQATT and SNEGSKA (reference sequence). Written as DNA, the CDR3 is TGCAGTGCTCCAGTTAGACAGGGGGGCCAGCCCCAGCATTTT. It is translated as CSAPVRQGGQPQHF.

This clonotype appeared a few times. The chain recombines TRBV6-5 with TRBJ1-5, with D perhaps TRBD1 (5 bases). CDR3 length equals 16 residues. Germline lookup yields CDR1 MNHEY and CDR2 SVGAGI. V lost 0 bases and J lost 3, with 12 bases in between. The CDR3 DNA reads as TGTGCCAGCAGTTACTCGGGAACAGGTTTCAATCAGCCCCAGCATTTT. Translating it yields CASSYSGTGFNQPQHF.

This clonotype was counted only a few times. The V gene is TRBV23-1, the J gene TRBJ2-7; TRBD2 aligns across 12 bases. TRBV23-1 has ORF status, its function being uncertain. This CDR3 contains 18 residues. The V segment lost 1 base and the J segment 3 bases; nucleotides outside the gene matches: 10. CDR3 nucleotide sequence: TGCGCCAGCAGTCAATGGGGGGTAGGACTAGCGGGGATCTACGAGCAGTACGTC. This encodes CASSQWGVGLAGIYEQYV.

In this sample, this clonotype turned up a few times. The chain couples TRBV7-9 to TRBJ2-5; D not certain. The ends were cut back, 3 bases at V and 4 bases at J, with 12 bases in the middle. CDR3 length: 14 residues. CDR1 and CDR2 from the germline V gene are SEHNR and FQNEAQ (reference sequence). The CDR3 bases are TGTGCCAGCAGCTTCGGACGACGGGTAGAGACCCAGTACTTC. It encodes CASSFGRRVETQYF.

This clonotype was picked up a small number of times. Here the CDR3 reads CATSDLGTGELFF. DNA for the CDR3: TGTGCCACCAGTGATTTGGGGACCGGGGAGCTGTTTTTT. The J gene is TRBJ2-2, the V gene TRBV24-1, with unresolved D. CDR3 length equals 13 residues. V was clipped by 0 bases and J by 5 bases, with 3 bases between them. CDR1 and CDR2 from the germline V gene are KGHDR and SFDVKD.

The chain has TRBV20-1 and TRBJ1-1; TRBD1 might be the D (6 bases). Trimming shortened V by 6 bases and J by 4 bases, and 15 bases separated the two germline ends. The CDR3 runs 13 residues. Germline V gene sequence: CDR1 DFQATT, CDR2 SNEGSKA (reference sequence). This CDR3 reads CSAKRGGTTEAFF. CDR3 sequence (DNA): TGCAGTGCAAAGAGGGGGGGGACCACTGAAGCTTTCTTT.

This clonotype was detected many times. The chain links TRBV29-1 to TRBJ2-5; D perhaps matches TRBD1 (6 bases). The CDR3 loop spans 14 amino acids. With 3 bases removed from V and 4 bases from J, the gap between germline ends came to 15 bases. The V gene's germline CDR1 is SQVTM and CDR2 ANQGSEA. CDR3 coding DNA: TGCAGCGTTGAGGTCAGGGGCCTGGGAGAGACCCAGTACTTC. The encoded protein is CSVEVRGLGETQYF.

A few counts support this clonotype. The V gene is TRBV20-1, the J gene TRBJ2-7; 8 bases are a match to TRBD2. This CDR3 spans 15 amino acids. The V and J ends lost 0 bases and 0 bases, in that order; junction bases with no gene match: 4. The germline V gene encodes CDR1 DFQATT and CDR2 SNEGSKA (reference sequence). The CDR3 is CSAREGSGSSYEQYF. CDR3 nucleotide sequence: TGCAGTGCTAGAGAGGGAAGCGGGAGCTCCTACGAGCAGTACTTC.

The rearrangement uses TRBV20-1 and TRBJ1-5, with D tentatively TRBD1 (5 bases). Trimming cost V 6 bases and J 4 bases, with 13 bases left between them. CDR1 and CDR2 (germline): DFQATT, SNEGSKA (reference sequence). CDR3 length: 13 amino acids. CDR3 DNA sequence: TGCAGTGCCTGGGCAGGGATTAATCAGCCCCAGCATTTT. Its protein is CSAWAGINQPQHF.

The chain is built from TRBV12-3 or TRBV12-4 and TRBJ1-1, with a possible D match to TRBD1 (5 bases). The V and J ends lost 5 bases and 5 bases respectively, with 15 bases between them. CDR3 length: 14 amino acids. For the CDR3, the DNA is TGTGCCAGCAGTCCACGTGGGGACGGTACTGAAGCTTTCTTT. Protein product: CASSPRGDGTEAFF.

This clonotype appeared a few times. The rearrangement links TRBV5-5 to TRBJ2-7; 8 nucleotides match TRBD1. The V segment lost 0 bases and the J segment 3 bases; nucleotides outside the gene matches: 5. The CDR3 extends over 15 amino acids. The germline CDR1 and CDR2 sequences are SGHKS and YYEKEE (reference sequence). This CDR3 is CASSLEGTGGYEQYV. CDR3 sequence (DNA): TGTGCCAGCAGCTTGGAGGGCACAGGGGGCTACGAGCAGTACGTC.

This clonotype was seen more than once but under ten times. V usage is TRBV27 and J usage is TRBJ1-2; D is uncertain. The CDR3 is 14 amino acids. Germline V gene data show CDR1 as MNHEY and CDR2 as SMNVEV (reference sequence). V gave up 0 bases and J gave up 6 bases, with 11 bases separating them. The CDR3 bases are TGTGCCAGCAGTTTATCAGGCTACAGTCATGGCTACACCTTC. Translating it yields CASSLSGYSHGYTF.